This T cell receptor (beta chain) was identified in a study of blood T cell repertoires in COVID-19. Study overall: COVID-19 samples from acute and convalescent phases originated in the United States, Italy and Spain. T cells, B-cell-depleted T cells, or PBMCs provided the cDNA or gDNA that served as material.

The CDR3 has 16 residues. V lost 5 bases, J lost 6 bases, and 19 bases lay in between. Per the germline V gene, CDR1 is SGHTA and CDR2 is FQGTGA. As originally analysed: Counts of nucleated cells, estimated from reference gene primer amplification, were obtained. Measured with immunoSEQ multiplex PCR; TCRdb has only the in-frame clones, and not every one. V, J and clone size are taken as reported in that table, and D and trimming were inferred from the DNA itself. The sample has around 69,000 clones; 70% to 85% are singletons. There are a few counts of this clone. The rearrangement joins TRBV7-3 to TRBJ2-2; D may be TRBD2 (6 bases). Material: peripheral blood. The clonotype comes from a woman aged 55-75 years with acute or convalescent COVID-19. The CDR3 region has the DNA TGTGCCAGCAGCCCAAGACCGGGGGTTGGAGCCGGGGAGCTGTTTTTT. Its translation is CASSPRPGVGAGELFF.